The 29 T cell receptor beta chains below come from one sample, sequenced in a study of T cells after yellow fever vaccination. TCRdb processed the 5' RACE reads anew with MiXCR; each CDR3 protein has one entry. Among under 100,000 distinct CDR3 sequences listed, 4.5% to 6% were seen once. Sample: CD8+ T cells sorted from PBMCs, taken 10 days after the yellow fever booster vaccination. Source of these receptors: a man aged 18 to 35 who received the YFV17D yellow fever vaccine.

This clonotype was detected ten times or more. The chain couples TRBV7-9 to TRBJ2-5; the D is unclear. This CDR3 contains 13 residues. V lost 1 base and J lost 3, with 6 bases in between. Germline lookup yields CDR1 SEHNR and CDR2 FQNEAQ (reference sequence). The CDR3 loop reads CASSLVREETQYF. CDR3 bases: TGTGCCAGCAGCTTAGTACGGGAAGAGACCCAGTACTTC.

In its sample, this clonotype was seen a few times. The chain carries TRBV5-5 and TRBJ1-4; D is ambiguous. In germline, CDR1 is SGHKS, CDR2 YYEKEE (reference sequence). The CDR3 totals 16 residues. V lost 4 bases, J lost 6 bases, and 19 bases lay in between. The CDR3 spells CASSQVGRERHEKLFF. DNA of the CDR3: TGTGCCAGCAGCCAAGTCGGGAGAGAAAGGCATGAAAAACTGTTTTTT.

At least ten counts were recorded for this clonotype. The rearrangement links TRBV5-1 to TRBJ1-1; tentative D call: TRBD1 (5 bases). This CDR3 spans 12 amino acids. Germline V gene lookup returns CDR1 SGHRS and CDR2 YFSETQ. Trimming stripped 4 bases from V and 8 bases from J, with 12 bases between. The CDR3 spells CASSPWGPEAFF. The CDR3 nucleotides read TGCGCCAGCAGCCCCTGGGGACCAGAAGCTTTCTTT.

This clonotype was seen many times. The CDR3 DNA reads TGCAGTGCTAGAGTTCAGGGTGAGAATTCACCCCTCCACTTT. Translation gives CSARVQGENSPLHF. The chain employs TRBV20-1 and TRBJ1-6; TRBD1 is a possible D gene (5 bases). Germline CDR1 DFQATT, CDR2 SNEGSKA (reference sequence). The V end was cut by 1 base, the J end by 7 bases, with 11 bases between. The CDR3 is made up of 14 amino acids.

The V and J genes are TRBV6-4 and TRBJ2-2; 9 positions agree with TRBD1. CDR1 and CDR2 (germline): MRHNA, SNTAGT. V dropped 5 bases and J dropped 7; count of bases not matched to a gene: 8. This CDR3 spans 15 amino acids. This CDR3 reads CASSTGTGSDGELFF. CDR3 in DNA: TGTGCCAGCAGTACCGGGACAGGGTCGGACGGGGAGCTGTTTTTT.

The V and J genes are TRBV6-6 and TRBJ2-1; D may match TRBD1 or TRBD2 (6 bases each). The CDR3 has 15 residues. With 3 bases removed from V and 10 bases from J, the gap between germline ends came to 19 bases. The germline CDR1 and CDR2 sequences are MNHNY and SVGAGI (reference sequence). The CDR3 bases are TGTGCCAGCAGTTATAGAGGGGGGCCCCGTATGGAGCAGTTCTTC. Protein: CASSYRGGPRMEQFF.

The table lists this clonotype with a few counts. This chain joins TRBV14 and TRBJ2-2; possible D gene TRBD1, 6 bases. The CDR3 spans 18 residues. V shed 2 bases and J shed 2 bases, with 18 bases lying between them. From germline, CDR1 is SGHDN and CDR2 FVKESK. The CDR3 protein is CASSQWGLTDSNTGELFF. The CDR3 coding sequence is TGTGCCAGCAGCCAATGGGGTTTAACGGACAGTAACACCGGGGAGCTGTTTTTT.

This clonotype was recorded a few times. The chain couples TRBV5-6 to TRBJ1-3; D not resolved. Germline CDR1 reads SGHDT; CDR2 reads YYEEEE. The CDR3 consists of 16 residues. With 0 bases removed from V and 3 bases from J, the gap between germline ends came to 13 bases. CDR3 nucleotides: TGTGCCAGCAGCTTGGAGTGGGGTCCGGATGGAAACACCATATATTTT. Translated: CASSLEWGPDGNTIYF.

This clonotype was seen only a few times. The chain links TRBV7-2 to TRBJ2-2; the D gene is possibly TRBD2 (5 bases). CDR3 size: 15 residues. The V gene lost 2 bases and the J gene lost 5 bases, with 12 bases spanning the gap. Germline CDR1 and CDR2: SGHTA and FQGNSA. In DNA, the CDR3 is TGTGCCAGCAGCTTATATCGAGGAGGAACCGGGGAGCTGTTTTTT. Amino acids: CASSLYRGGTGELFF.

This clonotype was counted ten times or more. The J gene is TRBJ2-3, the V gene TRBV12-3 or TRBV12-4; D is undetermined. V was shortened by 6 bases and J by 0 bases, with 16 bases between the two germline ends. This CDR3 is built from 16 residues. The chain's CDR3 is CASSHRIGPSTDTQYF. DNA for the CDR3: TGTGCCAGCAGCCACCGTATCGGGCCAAGCACAGATACGCAGTATTTT.

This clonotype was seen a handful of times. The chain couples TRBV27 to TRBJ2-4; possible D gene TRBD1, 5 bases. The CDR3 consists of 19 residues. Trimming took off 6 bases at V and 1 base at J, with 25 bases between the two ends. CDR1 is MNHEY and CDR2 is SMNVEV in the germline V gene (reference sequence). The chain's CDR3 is CASSLTVGPDLLAKNIQYF. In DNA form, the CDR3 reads TGTGCCAGCAGCCTCACCGTGGGGCCGGATCTTTTGGCCAAAAACATTCAGTACTTC.

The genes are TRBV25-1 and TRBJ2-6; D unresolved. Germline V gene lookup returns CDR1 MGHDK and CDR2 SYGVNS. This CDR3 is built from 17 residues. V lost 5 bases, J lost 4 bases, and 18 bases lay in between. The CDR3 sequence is CASSPPPEWSGANVLTF. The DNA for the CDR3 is TGTGCCAGCAGTCCCCCCCCCGAGTGGTCCGGGGCCAACGTCCTGACTTTC.

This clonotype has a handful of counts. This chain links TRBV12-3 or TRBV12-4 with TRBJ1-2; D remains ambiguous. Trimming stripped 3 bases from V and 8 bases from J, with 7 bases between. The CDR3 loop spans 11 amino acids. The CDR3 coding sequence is TGTGCCAGCAGTTTTGGGGAAGGCTACACCTTC. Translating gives CASSFGEGYTF.

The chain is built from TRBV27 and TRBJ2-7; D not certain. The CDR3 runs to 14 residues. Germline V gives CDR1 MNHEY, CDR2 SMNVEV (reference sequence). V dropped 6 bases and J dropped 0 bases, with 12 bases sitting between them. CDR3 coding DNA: TGTGCCAGCAGAGAGAGTGTTAGCTCCTACGAGCAGTACGTC. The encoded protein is CASRESVSSYEQYV.

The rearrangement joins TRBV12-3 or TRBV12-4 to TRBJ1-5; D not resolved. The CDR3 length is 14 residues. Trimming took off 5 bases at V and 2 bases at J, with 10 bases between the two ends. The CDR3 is CASSLSGRNQPQHF. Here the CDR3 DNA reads TGTGCCAGCAGTCTCAGCGGTCGCAATCAGCCCCAGCATTTT.

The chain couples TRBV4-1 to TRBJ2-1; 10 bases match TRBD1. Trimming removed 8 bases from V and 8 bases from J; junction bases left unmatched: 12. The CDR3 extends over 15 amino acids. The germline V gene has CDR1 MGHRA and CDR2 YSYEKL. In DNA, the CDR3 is TGCGCCAGCTCCCTTGACAGGGGGCGCTGGGATGAGCAGTTCTTC. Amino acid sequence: CASSLDRGRWDEQFF.

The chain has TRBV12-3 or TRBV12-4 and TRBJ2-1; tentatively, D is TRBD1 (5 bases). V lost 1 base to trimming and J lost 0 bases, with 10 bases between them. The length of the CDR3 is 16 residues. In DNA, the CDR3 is TGTGCCAGCAGTTTAGGGGGCCCAAGCTCCTACAATGAGCAGTTCTTC. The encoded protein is CASSLGGPSSYNEQFF.

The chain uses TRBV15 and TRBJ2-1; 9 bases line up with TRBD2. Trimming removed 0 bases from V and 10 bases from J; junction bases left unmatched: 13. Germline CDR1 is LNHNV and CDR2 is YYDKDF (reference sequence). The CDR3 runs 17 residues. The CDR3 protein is CATSRDPSSGAHGEQFF. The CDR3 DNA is TGTGCCACCAGCAGAGACCCCTCTAGCGGGGCCCACGGGGAGCAGTTCTTC.

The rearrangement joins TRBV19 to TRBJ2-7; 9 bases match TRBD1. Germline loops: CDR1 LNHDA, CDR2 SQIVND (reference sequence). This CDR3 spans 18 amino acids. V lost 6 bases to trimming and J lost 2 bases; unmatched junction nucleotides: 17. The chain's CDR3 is CASSHQLIYRGLTYEQYF. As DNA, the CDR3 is TGTGCCAGTAGCCACCAGCTGATCTACAGGGGGCTAACCTACGAGCAGTACTTC.

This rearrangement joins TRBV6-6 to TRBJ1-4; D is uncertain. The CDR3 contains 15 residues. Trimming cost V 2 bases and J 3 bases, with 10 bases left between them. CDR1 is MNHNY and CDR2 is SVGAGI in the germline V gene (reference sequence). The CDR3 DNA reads TGTGCCAGCAGTTACACCGGTTTATCTAATGAAAAACTGTTTTTT. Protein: CASSYTGLSNEKLFF.

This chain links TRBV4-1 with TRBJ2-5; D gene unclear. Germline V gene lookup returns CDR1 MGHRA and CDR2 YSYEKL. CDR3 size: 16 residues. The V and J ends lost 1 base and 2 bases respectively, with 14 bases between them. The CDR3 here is CASSQVSGSLQETQYF. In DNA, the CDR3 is TGCGCCAGCAGCCAAGTTTCCGGGTCCTTACAAGAGACCCAGTACTTC.

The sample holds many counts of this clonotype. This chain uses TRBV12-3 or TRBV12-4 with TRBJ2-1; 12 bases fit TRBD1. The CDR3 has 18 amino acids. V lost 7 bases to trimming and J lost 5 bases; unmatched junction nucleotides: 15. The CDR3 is CASKMGTGGSFTDNEQFF. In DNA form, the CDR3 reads TGTGCCAGCAAAATGGGGACAGGGGGCTCTTTTACGGACAATGAGCAGTTCTTC.

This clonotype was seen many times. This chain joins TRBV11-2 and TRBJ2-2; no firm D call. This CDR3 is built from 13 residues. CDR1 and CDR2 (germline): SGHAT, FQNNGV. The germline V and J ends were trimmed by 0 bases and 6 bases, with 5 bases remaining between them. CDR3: CASSLDLAGELFF. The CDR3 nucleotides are TGTGCCAGCAGCTTAGATCTGGCCGGGGAGCTGTTTTTT.

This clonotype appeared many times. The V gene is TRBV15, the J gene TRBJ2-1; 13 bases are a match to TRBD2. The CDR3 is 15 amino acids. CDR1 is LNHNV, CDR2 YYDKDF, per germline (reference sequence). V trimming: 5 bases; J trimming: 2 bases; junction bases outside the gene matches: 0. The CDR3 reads CATSGLAGAYNEQFF. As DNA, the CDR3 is TGTGCCACCAGCGGACTAGCGGGGGCCTACAATGAGCAGTTCTTC.

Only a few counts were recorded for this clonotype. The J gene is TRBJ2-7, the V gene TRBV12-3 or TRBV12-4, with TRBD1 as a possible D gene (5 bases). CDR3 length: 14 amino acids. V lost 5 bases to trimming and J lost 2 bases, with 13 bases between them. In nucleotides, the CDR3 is TGTGCCAGCAGTCCCGCGGACACCACCTACGAGCAGTACTTC. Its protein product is CASSPADTTYEQYF.

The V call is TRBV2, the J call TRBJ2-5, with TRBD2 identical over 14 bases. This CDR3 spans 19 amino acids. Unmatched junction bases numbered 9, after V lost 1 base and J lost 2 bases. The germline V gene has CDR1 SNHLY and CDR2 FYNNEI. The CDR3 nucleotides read TGTGCCAGCAGTGAAGGGAGAGGGACTAGCGGGGGCTTACAAGAGACCCAGTACTTC. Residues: CASSEGRGTSGGLQETQYF.

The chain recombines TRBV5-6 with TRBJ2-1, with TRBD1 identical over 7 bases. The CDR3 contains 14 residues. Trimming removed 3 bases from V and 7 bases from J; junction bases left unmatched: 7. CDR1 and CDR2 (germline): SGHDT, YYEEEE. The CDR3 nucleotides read TGTGCCAGCAGCTCAGGGGGATGGACGAATGAGCAGTTCTTC. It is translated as CASSSGGWTNEQFF.

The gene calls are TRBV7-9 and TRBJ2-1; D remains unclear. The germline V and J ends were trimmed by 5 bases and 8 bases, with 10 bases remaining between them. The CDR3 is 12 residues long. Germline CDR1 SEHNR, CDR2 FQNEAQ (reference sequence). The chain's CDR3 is CASSPSGHEQFF. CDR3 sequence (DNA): TGTGCCAGCAGCCCCTCGGGCCATGAGCAGTTCTTC.

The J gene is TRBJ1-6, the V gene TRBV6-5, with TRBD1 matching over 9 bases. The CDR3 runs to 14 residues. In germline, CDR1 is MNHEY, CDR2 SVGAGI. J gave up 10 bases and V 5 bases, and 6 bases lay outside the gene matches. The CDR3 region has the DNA TGTGCCAGCAGTCCCGGGACAGGGAACTCACCCCTCCACTTT. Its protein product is CASSPGTGNSPLHF.